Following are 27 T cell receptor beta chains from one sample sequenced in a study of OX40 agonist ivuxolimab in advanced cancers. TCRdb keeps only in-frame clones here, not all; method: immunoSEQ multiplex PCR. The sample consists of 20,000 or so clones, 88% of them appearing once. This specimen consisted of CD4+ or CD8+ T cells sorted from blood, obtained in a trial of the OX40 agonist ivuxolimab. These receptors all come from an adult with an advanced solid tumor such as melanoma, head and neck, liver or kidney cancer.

CDR3 sequence: CASSDPAWGAFF. The CDR3 DNA follows: TGTGCCAGCAGCGACCCCGCCTGGGGGGCTTTCTTT. The chain links TRBV16 to TRBJ1-1; D perhaps matches TRBD1 (5 bases). V shed 5 bases and J shed 11 bases, with 15 bases lying between them. The germline gives CDR1 KGHSY, CDR2 FQNENV. The CDR3 is made up of 12 amino acids.

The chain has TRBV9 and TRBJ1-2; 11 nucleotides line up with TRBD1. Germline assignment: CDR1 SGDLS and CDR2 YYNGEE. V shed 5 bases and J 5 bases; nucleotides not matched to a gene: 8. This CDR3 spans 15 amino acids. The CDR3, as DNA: TGTGCCAGCAGTGGGGACAGGGGGTCGCTTTATGGCTACACCTTC. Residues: CASSGDRGSLYGYTF.

Here the CDR3 DNA reads TGTGCCAGCAGTTTATCTGCGACAGGGGTGATTTGGGACCAAGAGACCCAGTACTTC. Protein product: CASSLSATGVIWDQETQYF. This sequence joins TRBV28 and TRBJ2-5, with 8 bases aligning to TRBD1. This CDR3 spans 19 amino acids. CDR1 is MDHEN, CDR2 SYDVKM, per germline. V shed 1 base, J shed 0 bases, and the junction held 13 bases outside the gene matches.

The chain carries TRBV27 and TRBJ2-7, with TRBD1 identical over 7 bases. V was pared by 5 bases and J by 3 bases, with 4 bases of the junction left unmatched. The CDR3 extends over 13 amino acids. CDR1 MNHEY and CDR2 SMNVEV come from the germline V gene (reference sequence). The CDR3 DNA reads TGTGCCAGCAGTACGAGACAGGGCTACGAGCAGTACTTC. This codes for CASSTRQGYEQYF.

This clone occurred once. CDR3 coding DNA: TGCGCCAGCAGCCCACGGCGCGGGAGGGAGACAGATACGCAGTATTTT. Amino acids: CASSPRRGRETDTQYF. This chain connects TRBV4-1 to TRBJ2-3, with 9 bases fitting TRBD2. After removal of 4 bases from V and 3 bases from J, the junction contained 8 bases not matched to a gene. Germline CDR1 and CDR2: MGHRA and YSYEKL. This CDR3 region has 16 residues.

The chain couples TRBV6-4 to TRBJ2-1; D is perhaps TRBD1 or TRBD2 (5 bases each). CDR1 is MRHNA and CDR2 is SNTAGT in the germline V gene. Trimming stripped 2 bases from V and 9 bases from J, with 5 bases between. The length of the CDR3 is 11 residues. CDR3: CASSDGGEQFF. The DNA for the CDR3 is TGTGCCAGCAGTGACGGGGGTGAGCAGTTCTTC.

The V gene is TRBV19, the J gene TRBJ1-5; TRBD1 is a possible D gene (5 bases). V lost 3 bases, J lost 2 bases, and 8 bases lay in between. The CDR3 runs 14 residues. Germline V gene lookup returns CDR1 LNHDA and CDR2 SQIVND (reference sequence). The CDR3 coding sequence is TGTGCCAGTAGTATTTTAGGGGGCAATCAGCCCCAGCATTTT. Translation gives CASSILGGNQPQHF.

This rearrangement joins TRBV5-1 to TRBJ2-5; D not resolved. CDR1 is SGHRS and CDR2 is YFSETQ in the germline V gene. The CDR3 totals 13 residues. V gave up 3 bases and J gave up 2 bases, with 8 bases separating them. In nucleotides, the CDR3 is TGCGCCAGCAGCTCGCCGCCTCAAGAGACCCAGTACTTC. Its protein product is CASSSPPQETQYF.

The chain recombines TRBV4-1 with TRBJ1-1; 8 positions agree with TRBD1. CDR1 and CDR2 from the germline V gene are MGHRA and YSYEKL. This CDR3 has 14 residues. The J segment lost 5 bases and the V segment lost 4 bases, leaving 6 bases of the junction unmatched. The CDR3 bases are TGCGCCAGCAGCCCTGGACAGGGAGTGACTGAAGCTTTCTTT. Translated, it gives CASSPGQGVTEAFF.

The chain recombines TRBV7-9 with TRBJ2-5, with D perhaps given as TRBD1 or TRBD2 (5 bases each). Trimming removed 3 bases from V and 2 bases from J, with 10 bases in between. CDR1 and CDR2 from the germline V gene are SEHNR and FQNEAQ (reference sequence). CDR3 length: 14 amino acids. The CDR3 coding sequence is TGTGCCAGCAGCTTTGGGGGAACTCAAGAGACCCAGTACTTC. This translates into CASSFGGTQETQYF.

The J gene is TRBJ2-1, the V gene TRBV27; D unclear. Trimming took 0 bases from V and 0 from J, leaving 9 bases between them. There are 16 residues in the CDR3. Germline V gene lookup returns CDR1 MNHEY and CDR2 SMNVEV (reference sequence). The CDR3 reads CASSLSVVSSYNEQFF. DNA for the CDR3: TGTGCCAGCAGTTTATCCGTAGTAAGCTCCTACAATGAGCAGTTCTTC.

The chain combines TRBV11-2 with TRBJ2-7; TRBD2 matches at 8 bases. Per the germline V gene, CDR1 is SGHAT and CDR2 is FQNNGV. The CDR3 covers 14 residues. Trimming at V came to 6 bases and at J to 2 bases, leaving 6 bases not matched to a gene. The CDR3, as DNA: TGTGCCAGCAGTACTAGCGGTTACACCTACGAGCAGTACTTC. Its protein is CASSTSGYTYEQYF.

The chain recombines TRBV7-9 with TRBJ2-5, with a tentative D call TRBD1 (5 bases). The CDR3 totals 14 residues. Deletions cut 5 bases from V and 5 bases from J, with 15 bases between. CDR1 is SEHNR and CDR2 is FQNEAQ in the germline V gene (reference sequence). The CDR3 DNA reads TGTGCCAGCAGCCCACCAGGGCTGCGGGAGACCCAGTACTTC. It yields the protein CASSPPGLRETQYF.

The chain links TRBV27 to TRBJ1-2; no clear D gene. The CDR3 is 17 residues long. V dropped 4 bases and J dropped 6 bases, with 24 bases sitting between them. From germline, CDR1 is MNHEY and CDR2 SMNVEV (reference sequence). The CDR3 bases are TGTGCCAGCAGTTACGGTTCTGGGAGGCTTTCGGGTCATGGCTACACCTTC. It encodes CASSYGSGRLSGHGYTF.

CDR3 DNA sequence: TGTGCCAGCAGCGTAGTACCGGAGAACACTGAAGCTTTCTTT. Its translation is CASSVVPENTEAFF. The chain employs TRBV9 and TRBJ1-1; D is unresolved. Deletions cut 0 bases from V and 1 base from J, with 7 bases between. The CDR3 has 14 amino acids. Germline CDR1 reads SGDLS; CDR2 reads YYNGEE.

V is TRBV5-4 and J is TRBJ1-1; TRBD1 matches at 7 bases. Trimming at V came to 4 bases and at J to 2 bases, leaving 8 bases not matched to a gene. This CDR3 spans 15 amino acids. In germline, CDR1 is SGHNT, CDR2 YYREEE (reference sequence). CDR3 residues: CASSQDQGVNTEAFF. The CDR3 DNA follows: TGTGCCAGCAGCCAAGATCAGGGGGTCAACACTGAAGCTTTCTTT.

The CDR3 DNA is TGTGCCAGCATGGGTGTCCACTCCTACAATGAGCAGTTCTTC. It encodes CASMGVHSYNEQFF. The gene calls are TRBV2 and TRBJ2-1; no clear D gene. This CDR3 comprises 14 residues. Trimming pared 7 bases from V and 0 bases from J, leaving 10 bases between. Germline-derived CDR1 and CDR2 are SNHLY and FYNNEI.

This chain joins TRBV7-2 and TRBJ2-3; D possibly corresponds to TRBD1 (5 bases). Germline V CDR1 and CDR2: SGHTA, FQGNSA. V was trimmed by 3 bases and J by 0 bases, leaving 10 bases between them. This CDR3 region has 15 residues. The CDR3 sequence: CASSFQTASTDTQYF. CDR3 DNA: TGTGCCAGCAGCTTCCAGACAGCTAGCACAGATACGCAGTATTTT.

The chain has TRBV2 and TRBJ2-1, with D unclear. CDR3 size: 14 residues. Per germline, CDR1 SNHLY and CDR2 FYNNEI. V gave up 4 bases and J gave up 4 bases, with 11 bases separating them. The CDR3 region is CASSARVPYNEQFF. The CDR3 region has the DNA TGTGCCAGCAGTGCCCGGGTCCCTTACAATGAGCAGTTCTTC.

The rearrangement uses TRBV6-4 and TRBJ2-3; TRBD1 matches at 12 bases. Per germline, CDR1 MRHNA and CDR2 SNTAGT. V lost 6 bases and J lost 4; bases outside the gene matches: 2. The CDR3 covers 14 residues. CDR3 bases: TGTGCCAGCAGCGGGACAGGGGGCTCAGATACGCAGTATTTT. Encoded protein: CASSGTGGSDTQYF.

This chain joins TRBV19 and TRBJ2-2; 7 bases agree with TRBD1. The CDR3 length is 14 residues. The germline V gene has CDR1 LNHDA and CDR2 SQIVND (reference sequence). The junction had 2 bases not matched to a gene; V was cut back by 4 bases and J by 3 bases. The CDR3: CASSTGQYTGELFF. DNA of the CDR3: TGTGCCAGTAGTACGGGACAGTACACCGGGGAGCTGTTTTTT.

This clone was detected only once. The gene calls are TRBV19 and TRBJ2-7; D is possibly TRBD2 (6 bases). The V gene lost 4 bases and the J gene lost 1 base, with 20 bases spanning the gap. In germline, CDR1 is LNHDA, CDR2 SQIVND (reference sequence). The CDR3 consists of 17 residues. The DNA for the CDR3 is TGTGCCAGTAGTACCGGGACTGCAGCTTTCTCTTCCTACGAGCAGTACTTC. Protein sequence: CASSTGTAAFSSYEQYF.

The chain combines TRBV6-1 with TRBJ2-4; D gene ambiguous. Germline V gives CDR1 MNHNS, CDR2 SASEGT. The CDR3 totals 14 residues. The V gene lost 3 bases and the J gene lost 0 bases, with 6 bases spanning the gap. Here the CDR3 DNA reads TGTGCCAGCAGTGAGAGGTTAGCCAAAAACATTCAGTACTTC. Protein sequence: CASSERLAKNIQYF.

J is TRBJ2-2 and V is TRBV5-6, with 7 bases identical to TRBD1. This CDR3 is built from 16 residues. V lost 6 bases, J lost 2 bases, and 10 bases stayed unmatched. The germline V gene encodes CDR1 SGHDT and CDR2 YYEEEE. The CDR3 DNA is TGTGCCAGCACGCCAACAGACAGGGTTAACACCGGGGAGCTGTTTTTT. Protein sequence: CASTPTDRVNTGELFF.

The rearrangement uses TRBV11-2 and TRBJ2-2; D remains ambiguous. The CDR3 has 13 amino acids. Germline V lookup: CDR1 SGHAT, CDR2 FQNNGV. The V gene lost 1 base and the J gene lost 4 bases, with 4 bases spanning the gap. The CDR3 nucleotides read TGTGCCAGCAGCTTAGTCTTCACCGGGGAGCTGTTTTTT. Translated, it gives CASSLVFTGELFF.

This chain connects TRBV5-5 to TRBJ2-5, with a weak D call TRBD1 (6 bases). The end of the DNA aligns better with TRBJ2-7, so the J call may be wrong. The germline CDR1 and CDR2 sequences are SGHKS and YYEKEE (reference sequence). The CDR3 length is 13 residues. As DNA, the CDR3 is TGTGCCAGCAGCCAGGGACATACCGACGAGCAGTACTTC. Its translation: CASSQGHTDEQYF.

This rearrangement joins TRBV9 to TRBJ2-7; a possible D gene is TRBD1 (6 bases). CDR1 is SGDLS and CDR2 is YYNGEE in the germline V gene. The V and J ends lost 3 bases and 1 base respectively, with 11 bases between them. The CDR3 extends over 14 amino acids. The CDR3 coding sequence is TGTGCCAGCAGCGCCACAGGGCTATCCTACGAGCAGTACTTC. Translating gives CASSATGLSYEQYF.